This T cell receptor (beta chain) was retrieved from a study of T cell repertoires in cytomegalovirus infection. Study at large: Indicated by public TCR beta signatures were CMV infection and matching HLA type.

Germline CDR1 and CDR2: MDHEN and SYDVKM. V lost 1 base and J lost 8; bases outside the gene matches: 2. This CDR3 region has 14 residues. Points on this clonotype: Its specificity is not known.

TCRdb itself ran the reads through MiXCR, one entry per CDR3 protein. The sample lists about 130,000 distinct CDR3 sequences; 24% were seen once. Study results and limitations: Cumulative public TCR beta family frequency identified carriers of CMV plus the relevant HLA. Across the ex vivo response, the dominant clonotypes were HLA-C-restricted CMV-specific TCR beta clonotypes.

The sample taken for sequencing was PBMCs, sequenced either directly or after in vitro stimulation (not recorded which). This sequence joins TRBV28 and TRBJ1-6; the match to TRBD1 covers 7 bases. The sequence was collected from a human donor in good health (CMV status not recorded). Some clones in this sample may be carry-over from other donors' samples. This CDR3 is CASSLLGQHSPLHF. In DNA, the CDR3 is TGTGCCAGCAGTTTATTGGGACAGCATTCACCCCTCCACTTT.